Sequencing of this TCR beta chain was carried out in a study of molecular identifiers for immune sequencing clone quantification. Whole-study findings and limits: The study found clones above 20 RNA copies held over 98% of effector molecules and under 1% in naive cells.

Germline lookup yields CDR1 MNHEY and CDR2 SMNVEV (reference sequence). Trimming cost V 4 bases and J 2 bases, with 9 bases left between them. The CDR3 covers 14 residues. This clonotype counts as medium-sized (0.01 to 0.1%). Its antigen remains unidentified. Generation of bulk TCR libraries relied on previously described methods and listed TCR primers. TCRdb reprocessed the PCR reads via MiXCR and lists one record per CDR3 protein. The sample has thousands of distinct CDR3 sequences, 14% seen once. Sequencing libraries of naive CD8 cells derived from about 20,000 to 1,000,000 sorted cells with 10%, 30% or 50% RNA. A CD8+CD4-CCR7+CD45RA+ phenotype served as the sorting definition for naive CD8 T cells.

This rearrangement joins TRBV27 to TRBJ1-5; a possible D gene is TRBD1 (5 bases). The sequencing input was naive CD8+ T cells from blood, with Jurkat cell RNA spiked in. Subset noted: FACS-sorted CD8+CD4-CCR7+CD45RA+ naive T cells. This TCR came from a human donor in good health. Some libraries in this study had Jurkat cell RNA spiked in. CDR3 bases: TGTGCCAGCAGTTCAGGGATGGGCAATCAGCCCCAGCATTTT. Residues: CASSSGMGNQPQHF.